This T cell receptor (beta chain) emerged from a study of T cells after yellow fever vaccination. Study findings and constraints: A large majority of primary-vaccination clones showed up again after the booster (approximately 96% CD4, roughly 91% CD8).

The CDR3 spans 15 residues. The germline V and J ends were trimmed by 1 base and 1 base, with 7 bases remaining between them. Germline CDR1 is SGHDN and CDR2 is FVKESK. The 5'RACE template-switching step produced TCR cDNA and added a universal primer site and UMIs. Using its own MiXCR run on the 5' RACE reads, TCRdb lists one record per CDR3 protein. The sample lists about 170,000 distinct CDR3 sequences; approximately 6.2% were seen once. This clonotype was recorded a few times. Its antigen is unknown. This chain links TRBV14 with TRBJ2-2, with D uncertain. This clonotype originated in a man aged 18 to 30 who received the YFV17D yellow fever vaccine. The source material was CD4+ T cells sorted from PBMCs, sampled on the day of the first yellow fever vaccination. This chain's CDR3 is CASSQVARNTGELFF. CDR3 bases: TGTGCCAGCAGCCAAGTTGCACGGAACACCGGGGAGCTGTTTTTT.